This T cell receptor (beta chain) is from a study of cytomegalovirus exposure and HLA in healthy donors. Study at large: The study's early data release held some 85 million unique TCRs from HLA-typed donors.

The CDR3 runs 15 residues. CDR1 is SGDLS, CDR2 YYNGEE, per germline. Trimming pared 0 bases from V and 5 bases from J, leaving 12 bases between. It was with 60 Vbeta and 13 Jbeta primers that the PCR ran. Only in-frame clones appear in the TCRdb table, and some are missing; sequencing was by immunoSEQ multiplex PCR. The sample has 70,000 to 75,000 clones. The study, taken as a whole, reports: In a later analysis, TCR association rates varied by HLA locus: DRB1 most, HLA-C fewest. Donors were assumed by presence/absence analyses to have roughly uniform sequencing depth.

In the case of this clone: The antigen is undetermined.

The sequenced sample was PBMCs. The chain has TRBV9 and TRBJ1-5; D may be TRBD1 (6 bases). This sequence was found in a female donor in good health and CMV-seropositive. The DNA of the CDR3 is TGTGCCAGCAGCGTAGGGGCGGACAGATATCAGCCCCAGCATTTT. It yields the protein CASSVGADRYQPQHF.